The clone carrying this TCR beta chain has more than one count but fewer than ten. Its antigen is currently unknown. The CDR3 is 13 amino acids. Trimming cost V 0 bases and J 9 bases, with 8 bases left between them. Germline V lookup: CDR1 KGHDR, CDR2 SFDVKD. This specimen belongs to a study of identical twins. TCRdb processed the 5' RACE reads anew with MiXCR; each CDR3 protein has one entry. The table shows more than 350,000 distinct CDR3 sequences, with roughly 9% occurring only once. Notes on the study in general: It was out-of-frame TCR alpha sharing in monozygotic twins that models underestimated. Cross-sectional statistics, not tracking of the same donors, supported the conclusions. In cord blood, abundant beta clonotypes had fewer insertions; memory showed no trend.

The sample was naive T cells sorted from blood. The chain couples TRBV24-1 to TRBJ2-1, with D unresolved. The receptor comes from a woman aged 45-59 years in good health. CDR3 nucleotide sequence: TGTGCCACCAGTGATTTGAAGTTGGGTGAGCAGTTCTTC. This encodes CATSDLKLGEQFF.